These T cell receptor beta chains were read from a single sample in a study of response to subunit inactivated influenza vaccine. A single record per CDR3 protein comes from TCRdb applying MiXCR to the RT-PCR reads. Of some 500,000 distinct CDR3 sequences in the sample, around 13% are singletons; the top ten hold 10% to 15%. This specimen consisted of PBMCs from blood, obtained roughly 48 days after vaccination. Every receptor here comes from a man aged 50-60 years who received an inactivated influenza vaccine. Both conserved end residues are part of each CDR3. The D gene is left open where the match is weak. Not every row has a clone size; where given, it reads once, few, many or a size class.

D gene,J gene,V gene,clone size,CDR3 DNA,CDR3 protein
-,TRBJ1-6,TRBV7-9,-,TGTGCCAGCAGCTTATTGCAGGGGATGGCCCGGACTTCACCCCTCCACTTT,CASSLLQGMARTSPLHF
-,TRBJ1-1,TRBV2,-,TGTGCCAGCAGTGCGGCCAGGGGCACTGAAGCTTTCTTT,CASSAARGTEAFF
TRBD2,TRBJ2-1,TRBV7-9,many,TGTGCCAGCAGCCCATTAGCGGGCAATGAGCAGTTCTTC,CASSPLAGNEQFF
TRBD1,TRBJ2-7,TRBV12-3/TRBV12-4,many,TGTGCCAGCAGGGCCGGGACAGGGACCAACGAGCAGTACTTC,CASRAGTGTNEQYF
TRBD2,TRBJ2-7,TRBV10-3,-,TGTGCCATCAGCCAGGACCTAGGGGAGGGCGAGCAGTACTTC,CAISQDLGEGEQYF
-,TRBJ2-1,TRBV6-5,many,TGTGCCAGCAGTTCCCCCGGGTTAGGGAGAGGGGGCAATGAGCAGTTCTTC,CASSSPGLGRGGNEQFF
-,TRBJ1-3,TRBV7-9,-,TGTGCCAGCAGCTTAAGCAGGGCCTCTGGAAACACCATATATTTT,CASSLSRASGNTIYF
-,TRBJ1-1,TRBV6-1,few,TGTGCCAGCAGTGAAAAGCGGACCACTGAAGCTTTCTTT,CASSEKRTTEAFF
-,TRBJ2-2,TRBV20-1,-,TGCAGTACCGGGCTTAACACCGGGGAGCTGTTTTTT,CSTGLNTGELFF
-,TRBJ2-6,TRBV20-1,-,TGCAGTGCTAGTCAACGGAACTCTGGGGCCAACGTCCTGACTTTC,CSASQRNSGANVLTF
-,TRBJ2-1,TRBV20-1,-,TGCAGTGCCCCGGTCCTTTTGGATGAGCAGTTCTTC,CSAPVLLDEQFF
TRBD1,TRBJ2-5,TRBV12-3/TRBV12-4,-,TGTGCCAGCAGTTTGGGCCCCAGGGGGGAGACCCAGTACTTC,CASSLGPRGETQYF
TRBD2,TRBJ2-7,TRBV4-3,many,TGCGCCAGCAGCCAAGTATCTAGCGGGACGAGATCGAACGAGCAGTACTTC,CASSQVSSGTRSNEQYF
-,TRBJ2-3,TRBV5-1,-,TGCGCCAGCAACGGAGGGGGGGGCACAGATACGCAGTATTTT,CASNGGGGTDTQYF
-,TRBJ2-5,TRBV20-1,-,TGCAGTGCTAGTAAGAGATCCGGGACCCAGTACTTC,CSASKRSGTQYF
TRBD2,TRBJ2-3,TRBV29-1,-,TGCAGCCTCCGGGGGGTTTCCGGCACAGATACGCAGTATTTT,CSLRGVSGTDTQYF
-,TRBJ1-4,TRBV20-1,-,TGCAGTGCCCCAAACCCGGACAGTACTAATGAAAAACTGTTTTTT,CSAPNPDSTNEKLFF
TRBD2,TRBJ2-3,TRBV27,few,TGTGCCAGCAGTAGAGCGGGGACCGTCTTTGTCACAGATACGCAGTATTTT,CASSRAGTVFVTDTQYF